These 2 T cell receptor beta chains came from one sample sequenced in a study of blood T cell repertoires in COVID-19. Profiled with immunoSEQ multiplex PCR; TCRdb holds only in-frame clones, not every one. The sample holds approximately 220,000 clones, roughly 85% seen once. Sequencing was done on a sample of PBMCs or T cells enriched from blood (not recorded which). Source of these receptors: a man aged 40-49 years who had recovered from COVID-19.

J is TRBJ1-6 and V is TRBV2, with 9 bases fitting TRBD1. Germline V CDR1 and CDR2: SNHLY, FYNNEI. This CDR3 contains 15 residues. The J segment lost 9 bases and the V segment lost 5 bases, leaving 8 bases of the junction unmatched. In DNA form, the CDR3 reads TGTGCCAGCAGTACAGGGGGCTCTTTGTCTTCACCCCTCCACTTT. Protein: CASSTGGSLSSPLHF.

V and J are TRBV5-4 and TRBJ2-7, with 7 bases matching TRBD1. Germline CDR1 and CDR2: SGHNT and YYREEE (reference sequence). The CDR3 sequence is 12 residues long. With 4 bases clipped from V and 5 bases from J, the junction kept 3 bases outside the gene matches. In nucleotides, the CDR3 is TGTGCCAGCAGCAGAGACAGGGACGAGCAGTACTTC. Translated, it gives CASSRDRDEQYF.